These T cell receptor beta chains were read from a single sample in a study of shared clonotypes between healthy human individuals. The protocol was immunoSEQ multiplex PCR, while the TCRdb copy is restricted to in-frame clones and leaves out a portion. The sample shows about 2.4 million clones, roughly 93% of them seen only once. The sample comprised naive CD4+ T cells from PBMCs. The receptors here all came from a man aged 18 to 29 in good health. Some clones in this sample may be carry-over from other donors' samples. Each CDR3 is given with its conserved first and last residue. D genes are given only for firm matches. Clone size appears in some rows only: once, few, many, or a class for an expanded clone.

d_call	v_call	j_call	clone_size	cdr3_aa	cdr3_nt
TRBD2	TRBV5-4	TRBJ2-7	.	CASMPGGSTYEQYF	TGTGCCAGCATGCCGGGGGGTAGTACCTACGAGCAGTACTTC
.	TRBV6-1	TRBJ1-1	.	CASSGQLNTEAFF	TGTGCCAGCAGTGGACAGCTCAACACTGAAGCTTTCTTT
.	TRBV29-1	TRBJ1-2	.	CSVVPLYGDGYTF	TGCAGCGTTGTTCCCCTCTACGGGGATGGCTACACCTTC
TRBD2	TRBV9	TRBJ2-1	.	CASSVSVLAAINNEQFF	TGTGCCAGCAGCGTATCAGTCCTAGCGGCCATTAACAATGAGCAGTTCTTC
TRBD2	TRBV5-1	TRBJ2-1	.	CASSSGTSGRLDEQFF	TGCGCCAGCAGCTCAGGGACTAGCGGGAGATTAGATGAGCAGTTCTTC
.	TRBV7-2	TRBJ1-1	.	CASSWTASTEAFF	TGTGCCAGCAGCTGGACAGCGAGCACTGAAGCTTTCTTT
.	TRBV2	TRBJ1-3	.	CASTGGGVRSGNTIYF	TGTGCCAGCACGGGTGGAGGTGTTCGCTCTGGAAACACCATATATTTT
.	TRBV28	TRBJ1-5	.	CASSLRTAPQPQHF	TGTGCCAGCAGTTTAAGGACAGCCCCTCAGCCCCAGCATTTT
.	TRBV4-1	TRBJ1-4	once	CASTPVGSGREKLFF	TGCGCCAGCACCCCAGTGGGTTCTGGTCGCGAAAAACTGTTTTTT
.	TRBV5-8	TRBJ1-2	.	CASSTLLRAVYGYTF	TGTGCCAGCAGCACGCTCCTCCGGGCAGTTTATGGCTACACCTTC
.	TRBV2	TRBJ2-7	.	CASSEAWSDASRQYF	TGTGCCAGCAGTGAAGCGTGGAGCGACGCCTCGCGACAGTACTTC
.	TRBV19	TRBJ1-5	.	CASSIGPVVRSQPQHF	TGTGCCAGTAGTATAGGCCCAGTGGTTCGTAGTCAGCCCCAGCATTTT
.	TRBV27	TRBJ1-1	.	CASSLGGARTEAFF	TGTGCCAGCAGTTTAGGAGGGGCAAGGACTGAAGCTTTCTTT
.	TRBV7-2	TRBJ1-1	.	CASSLGEGTEAFF	TGTGCCAGCAGCTTAGGTGAGGGGACTGAAGCTTTCTTT
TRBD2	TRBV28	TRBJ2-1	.	CASSLFSGRANEQFF	TGTGCCAGCAGTTTATTTAGCGGGAGGGCCAATGAGCAGTTCTTC
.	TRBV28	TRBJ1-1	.	CASSQAGTRDTEAFF	TGTGCCAGCAGCCAAGCAGGGACAAGGGACACTGAAGCTTTCTTT
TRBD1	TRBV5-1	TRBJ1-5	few	CASSLGGGRSNQPQHF	TGCGCCAGCAGCTTGGGAGGGGGCAGAAGCAATCAGCCCCAGCATTTT
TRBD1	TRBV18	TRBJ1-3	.	CASSPLGQGLGNTIYF	TGTGCCAGCTCACCCCTTGGACAGGGCCTTGGAAACACCATATATTTT
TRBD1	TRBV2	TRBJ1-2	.	CASSYNDRAVGRGYTF	TGTGCCAGCAGTTATAATGACAGGGCAGTAGGTAGGGGCTACACCTTC
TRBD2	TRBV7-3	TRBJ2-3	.	CASSDLLAGGPNTQYF	TGTGCCAGCAGCGATTTACTAGCGGGAGGGCCTAATACGCAGTATTTT
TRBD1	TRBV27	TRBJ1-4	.	CASSPSPGTGEGTNEKLFF	TGTGCCAGCAGTCCATCCCCCGGGACAGGGGAGGGTACGAATGAAAAACTGTTTTTT
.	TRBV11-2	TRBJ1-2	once	CASSLGRGGGYTF	TGTGCCAGCAGCTTAGGCAGGGGTGGTGGCTACACCTTC
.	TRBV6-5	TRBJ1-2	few	CASSQGNGYTF	TGTGCCAGCAGTCAGGGGAATGGCTACACCTTC
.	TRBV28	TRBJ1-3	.	CASSLVNTIYF	TGTGCCAGCAGCCTTGTAAACACCATATATTTT
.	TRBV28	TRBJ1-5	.	CASITGWGSLYSNQPQHF	TGTGCCAGCATTACAGGGTGGGGATCACTATATAGCAATCAGCCCCAGCATTTT
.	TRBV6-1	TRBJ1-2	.	CASSTRSYGYTF	TGTGCCAGCAGTACCCGGAGCTATGGCTACACCTTC
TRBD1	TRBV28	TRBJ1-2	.	CASSLQGNYGYTF	TGTGCCAGCAGTCTACAGGGGAACTATGGCTACACCTTC
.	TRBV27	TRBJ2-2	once	CASGHGTLPGELFF	TGTGCCAGCGGCCACGGGACGCTCCCCGGGGAGCTGTTTTTT
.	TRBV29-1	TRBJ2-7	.	CSVEFGNSYEQYF	TGCAGCGTTGAGTTCGGGAACTCCTACGAGCAGTACTTC
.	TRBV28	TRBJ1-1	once	CASSLYTPGPRAFF	TGTGCCAGCAGTTTATATACTCCGGGACCCCGAGCTTTCTTT
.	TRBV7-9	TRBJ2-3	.	CASSHPLWGTTDTQYF	TGTGCCAGCAGCCACCCGTTGTGGGGCACCACAGATACGCAGTATTTT
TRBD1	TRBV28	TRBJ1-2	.	CASRTDRVSYGYTF	TGTGCCAGCAGAACAGACAGGGTGAGCTATGGCTACACCTTC
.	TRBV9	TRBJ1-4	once	CASSPRQSSNEKLFF	TGTGCCAGCAGCCCAAGACAGTCCTCTAATGAAAAACTGTTTTTT
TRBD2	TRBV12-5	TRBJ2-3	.	CASGLVRLPGGVDTQYF	TGTGCTAGTGGTTTGGTTCGCCTTCCGGGAGGGGTAGATACGCAGTATTTT
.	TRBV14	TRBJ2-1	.	CASSQGPRVGQFF	TGTGCCAGCAGCCAAGGACCCAGGGTTGGGCAGTTCTTC
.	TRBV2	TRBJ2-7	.	CASRRDISYEQYF	TGTGCCAGCAGACGGGACATCTCCTACGAGCAGTACTTC
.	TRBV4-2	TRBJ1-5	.	CASSQGILGFQPQHF	TGTGCCAGCAGCCAAGGTATACTGGGGTTTCAGCCCCAGCATTTT
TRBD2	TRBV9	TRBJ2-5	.	CASGREPQETQYF	TGTGCCAGCGGGAGGGAACCTCAAGAGACCCAGTACTTC
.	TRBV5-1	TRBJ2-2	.	CASSIPGRYAGELFF	TGCGCCAGCAGCATCCCGGGACGTTATGCCGGGGAGCTGTTTTTT
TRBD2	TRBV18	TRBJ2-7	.	CASSPGTSEYEQYF	TGTGCCAGCTCGCCCGGGACTAGCGAGTACGAGCAGTACTTC
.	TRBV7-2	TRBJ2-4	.	CASSWDSGNIQYF	TGTGCCAGCAGCTGGGATAGTGGGAACATTCAGTACTTC
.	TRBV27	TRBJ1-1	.	CASSVQGAGSGAFF	TGTGCCAGCAGCGTACAGGGAGCGGGTTCGGGAGCTTTCTTT
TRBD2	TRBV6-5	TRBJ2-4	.	CASSFASGGKNIQYF	TGTGCCAGCAGTTTTGCTAGCGGGGGGAAAAACATTCAGTACTTC
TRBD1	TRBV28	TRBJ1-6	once	CASSLKGTGWSPLHF	TGTGCCAGCAGTTTGAAAGGGACAGGGTGGTCCCCCCTCCACTTT
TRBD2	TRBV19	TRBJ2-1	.	CASSLTSENEQFF	TGTGCCAGTAGTTTGACTAGCGAGAATGAGCAGTTCTTC